The sequence of this TCR beta chain was determined in a study of OX40 agonist ivuxolimab in advanced cancers. Study in general: Head and neck, renal cell, melanoma or hepatocellular carcinoma were the cancers that dose-escalation patients had.

As for this clone: Its antigen is still unknown.

Generated by immunoSEQ multiplex PCR, the TCRdb table keeps only in-frame clones and is missing some. In the table there are about 80,000 clones, around 93% of which are singletons. Overall study results and limits: CD4+ T cells averaged fewer expanded clones than CD8+ T cells.

V lost 0 bases and J lost 2, with 14 bases in between. Germline values: CDR1 SGDLS, CDR2 YYNGEE. The CDR3 spans 16 residues. The input for sequencing was CD4+ or CD8+ T cells sorted from blood, taken in a trial of the OX40 agonist ivuxolimab. The clonotype originates from an adult with an advanced solid tumor such as melanoma, head and neck, liver or kidney cancer. J is TRBJ1-1 and V is TRBV9; D not resolved. The CDR3 reads CASSVVLGSLNTEAFF. CDR3 coding DNA: TGTGCCAGCAGCGTAGTATTAGGGAGCCTTAACACTGAAGCTTTCTTT.